This T cell receptor (beta chain) was found in a study of cytomegalovirus exposure and HLA in healthy donors. Study observations and caveats: Most TCR sequences were uncommon, yet certain public TCRs appeared in many donors. In vitro checks showed that a few CMV-associated chains really do target CMV antigens.

V was clipped by 4 bases and J by 7 bases; unmatched bases: 20. Looked up from germline, CDR1 is SGHNT and CDR2 is YYREEE (reference sequence). The CDR3 loop spans 19 amino acids. This PCR relied on a set of 60 Vbeta primers and 13 Jbeta primers. This table comes from immunoSEQ multiplex PCR, and its TCRdb copy is limited to in-frame clones, with some not included. The table records over 35,000 clones, 68% of them present only once. On this clone: The antigen remains unidentified.

Sequencing was carried out using PBMCs. The chain couples TRBV5-4 to TRBJ1-4; 9 positions match TRBD1. The receptor comes from a man aged 40-49 years in good health and CMV-seronegative. As DNA, the CDR3 is TGTGCCAGCAGCCACACCACAGGGGGCGCAAGGGAATTCGGTGAAAAACTGTTTTTT. Amino acids: CASSHTTGGAREFGEKLFF. Combining the CDR3 with reference TRBV5-4 and TRBJ1-4 gives the whole variable domain ETGVTQSPTHLIKTRGQQVTLRCSSQSGHNTVSWYQQALGQGPQFIFQYYREEENGRGNFPPRFSGLQFPNYSSELNVNALELDDSALYLCASSHTTGGAREFGEKLFFGSGTQLSVL.